The sequence of this T cell receptor (beta chain) was determined in a study of Graves' ophthalmopathy and Graves' hyperthyroidism. Study overall: Upon initial diagnosis and before any treatment, peripheral blood was collected.

Worth noting for this clonotype: Its target is not known.

V shed 6 bases and J shed 5 bases, with 19 bases lying between them. The CDR3 spans 15 residues. CDR1 is MNHNS, CDR2 SASEGT, per germline. TCR beta CDR3 regions were amplified from RNA transcripts. The first round was an RT-PCR with HTBI primers, and the second round was a multiplex PCR. Each CDR3 protein is one row after TCRdb ran MiXCR on the multiplex PCR reads. Among about 620,000 distinct CDR3 sequences listed, around a fifth were seen once. Whole-study results and caveats: The authors also found most expanded thyroid clonotypes above 0.001 frequency in blood. The model achieved 55% to 71% sensitivity and around 78% specificity for ophthalmopathy progression. A model of 13 signatures distinguished ophthalmopathy from stable hyperthyroidism at around 90% sensitivity and 81.08% specificity.

The chain uses TRBV6-1 and TRBJ2-5; possibly TRBD2 for D (5 bases). This clonotype originated in a woman between 18 and 29 years old with stable Graves' hyperthyroidism. Some clones in this sample may be carry-over from other donors' samples. The source material was peripheral blood. CDR3 residues: CASSASGLLAETQYF. The CDR3 coding sequence is TGTGCCAGCAGCGCCAGCGGACTGCTCGCGGAGACCCAGTACTTC.